Included here is one T cell receptor beta chain sequence, with context. These data belong to a study of blood T cell repertoires in COVID-19. Study summary: Sites across the United States, Italy and Spain contributed samples from acute and convalescent COVID-19.

Assay used: immunoSEQ multiplex PCR; TCRdb lists only in-frame clones, some missing. The sample lists about 400,000 clones; roughly 90% were seen once. Germline loops: CDR1 MNHEY, CDR2 SVGAGI. This CDR3 is 15 amino acids long. The ends were cut back, 6 bases at V and 5 bases at J, with 19 bases in the middle. Adults between roughly 18 and 90 years of age took part from approximately 24 US areas. In Cohort 3, a recovered donor had either two negative PCRs, clearance, or symptom resolution. The V call is TRBV6-5, the J call TRBJ1-1; D is possibly TRBD1 (6 bases). The specimen was PBMCs or T cells enriched from blood (not recorded which). The source of this sequence is a woman aged 30 to 39 who had recovered from COVID-19. In nucleotides, the CDR3 is TGTGCCAGCAGACTATTCACAGGGAGGGGGACTGAAGCTTTCTTT. The encoded protein is CASRLFTGRGTEAFF.